This TCR beta chain is drawn from a study of T cell responses to AZD1222 COVID-19 vaccine. Repertoires were generated with immunoSEQ multiplex PCR, while TCRdb's copy carries only in-frame clones and drops some. The data contain about 79,000 clones, around 82% of them singletons. This TCR was recovered from an adult in good health. The starting material was peripheral blood, obtained on day 0 of AZD1222 vaccination.

The CDR3 nucleotides are TGCAGCGTTGAAGAGGACGGGACCTCTGGGGCCAACGTCCTGACTTTC. It is translated as CSVEEDGTSGANVLTF. The chain employs TRBV29-1 and TRBJ2-6; D assignment may be TRBD1 or TRBD2 (5 bases each). CDR3 length: 16 residues. Trimming pared 0 bases from V and 0 bases from J, leaving 9 bases between. Germline V gene data show CDR1 as SQVTM and CDR2 as ANQGSEA.